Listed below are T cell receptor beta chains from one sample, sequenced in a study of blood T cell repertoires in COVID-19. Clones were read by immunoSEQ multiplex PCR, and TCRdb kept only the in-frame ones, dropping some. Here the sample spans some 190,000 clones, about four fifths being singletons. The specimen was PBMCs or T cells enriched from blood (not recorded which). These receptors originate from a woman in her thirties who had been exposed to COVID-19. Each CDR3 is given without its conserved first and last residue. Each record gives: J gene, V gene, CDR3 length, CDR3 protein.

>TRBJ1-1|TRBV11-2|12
ASSPQGVNTEAF
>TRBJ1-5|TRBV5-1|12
ASSFLGGNQPQH
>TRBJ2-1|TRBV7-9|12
ASSIGLAYNEQF
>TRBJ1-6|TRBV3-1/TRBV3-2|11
ASSQAANSPLH
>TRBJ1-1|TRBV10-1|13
ASSESRVLYTEAF
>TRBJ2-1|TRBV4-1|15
ASSQDGLAGRSVEQF
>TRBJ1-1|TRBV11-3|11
ASSRGIGTEAF
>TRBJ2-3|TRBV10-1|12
ASSDGGGADTQY
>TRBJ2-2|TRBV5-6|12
ASSLVRGTGELF
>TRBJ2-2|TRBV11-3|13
ASSLGQRNTGELF
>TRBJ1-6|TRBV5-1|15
ASSPDRDGSYNSPLH
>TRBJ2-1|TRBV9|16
ASSVVPTAGGPYNEQF
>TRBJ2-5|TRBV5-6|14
ASSHGGGRVEETQY